This T cell receptor (beta chain) is drawn from a study of T cells in Graves' hyperthyroidism and ophthalmopathy. Exclusions: uncontrolled infection, other autoimmune disease, pregnancy, lactation. A 10 ml volume of fresh peripheral blood provided the PBMCs. Study conclusions and caveats: Also found in blood were most expanded thyroid clonotypes above 0.001.

This clonotype came up many times. Its antigen is unknown. Amplification yielded TCR beta CDR3 regions, with RNA transcripts as the source. Researchers ran a first-round RT-PCR on the TCR CDR3 using the HTBI primer set. TCRdb called the multiplex PCR reads again in MiXCR, with one record for every CDR3 protein. This repertoire shows about 130,000 distinct CDR3 sequences, around 20% found once; its top ten account for more than 65%. The CDR3 is 15 residues long. Looked up from germline, CDR1 is MNHNS and CDR2 is SASEGT. The V gene lost 7 bases and the J gene lost 0 bases, with 13 bases spanning the gap.

This clonotype was sampled from a woman aged 50 to 65 with Graves' hyperthyroidism that later progressed to Graves' ophthalmopathy. Material: blood. This chain connects TRBV6-1 to TRBJ1-5; D gene uncertain. The CDR3 spells CASKDSLHSNQPQHF. CDR3 nucleotide sequence: TGTGCCAGCAAGGACTCCCTTCATAGCAATCAGCCCCAGCATTTT.